This T cell receptor beta chain comes out of a study of OX40 agonist ivuxolimab in advanced cancers. Study outcomes and limitations: Those patients achieving a partial response at 0.1-3.0 mg/kg showed among the lowest clonal expansion.

Profiled with immunoSEQ multiplex PCR; TCRdb holds only in-frame clones, not every one. Of 15,000 to 25,000 clones listed, 75% to 85% are singletons. As concerns this clone: Its antigen is unidentified.

This TCR derives from an adult with an advanced solid tumor such as melanoma, head and neck, liver or kidney cancer. The sequencing here drew on CD4+ or CD8+ T cells sorted from blood, taken in a trial of the OX40 agonist ivuxolimab.

The CDR3 nucleotides are TGTGCCAGCAGTTCAGAGAGCTCCTACGAGCAGTACTTC. Translated: CASSSESSYEQYF. V is TRBV7-9 and J is TRBJ2-7; no reliable D call. CDR1 SEHNR and CDR2 FQNEAQ come from the germline V gene (reference sequence). The CDR3 runs to 13 residues. V shed 6 bases and J shed 0 bases, with 9 bases lying between them.